Presented here are 12 T cell receptor beta chains from one specimen sequenced in a study of tumor-infiltrating lymphocytes in localized non-small cell lung cancer (dated by TCRdb to about 2021). To prepare the library, the immunoSEQ multiplex PCR assay was applied. Here the immuneACCESS table is served through TCRdb, limited to in-frame sequences with V and J called. Missing clones are a known gap in these copies; in checked studies unresolved V genes cover under half, and the rest lacks a known reason. The sample table contains about 14,000 clones; only one count was recorded for approximately 70% of them. The top ten constitute over 4% of the sample. The source material was lung tumor tissue. The receptors shown here come from a human donor with non-small cell lung cancer.

V is TRBV5-6 and J is TRBJ1-1; TRBD1 might be the D (5 bases). CDR1 is SGHDT and CDR2 is YYEEEE in the germline V gene. The CDR3 has 14 residues. The V and J ends lost 0 bases and 3 bases respectively, with 9 bases between them. This chain's CDR3 is CASSLGTQHTEAFF. CDR3 nucleotides: TGTGCCAGCAGCTTGGGGACACAGCACACTGAAGCTTTCTTT.

This clone was seen a few times. This sequence joins TRBV28 and TRBJ2-7; no clear D. Trimming stripped 2 bases from V and 3 bases from J, with 5 bases between. Germline CDR1 is MDHEN and CDR2 is SYDVKM. This CDR3 has 12 amino acids. Here the CDR3 DNA reads TGTGCCAGCAGTTTACGGATCTACGAGCAGTACTTC. It translates to CASSLRIYEQYF. The full variable domain, completed using reference TRBV28 and TRBJ2-7, is DVKVTQSSRYLVKRTGEKVFLECVQDMDHENMFWYRQDPGLGLRLIYFSYDVKMKEKGDIPEGYSVSREKKERFSLILESASTNQTSMYLCASSLRIYEQYFGPGTRLTVT.

The chain is built from TRBV18 and TRBJ1-1; D call uncertain. CDR3 length: 18 residues. Trimming removed 3 bases from V and 0 bases from J, with 20 bases in between. Germline lookup yields CDR1 KGHSH and CDR2 LQKENI. In DNA form, the CDR3 reads TGTGCCAGCTCACCCAATCAACCATCCGACAACTTGAACACTGAAGCTTTCTTT. Translating gives CASSPNQPSDNLNTEAFF. Full variable domain (remainder filled in from reference TRBV18 and TRBJ1-1): NAGVMQNPRHLVRRRGQEARLRCSPMKGHSHVYWYRQLPEEGLKFMVYLQKENIIDESGMPKERFSAEFPKEGPSILRIQQVVRGDSAAYFCASSPNQPSDNLNTEAFFGQGTRLTVV.

The V and J genes are TRBV4-2 and TRBJ2-5; perhaps D is TRBD1 or TRBD2 (5 bases each). The CDR3 loop spans 15 amino acids. CDR1 and CDR2 from the germline V gene are LGHNA and YNFKEQ. V was shortened by 1 base and J by 0 bases, with 9 bases between the two germline ends. CDR3 in amino acids: CASSQGDQYQETQYF. The CDR3 region has the DNA TGTGCCAGCAGCCAAGGGGACCAGTACCAAGAGACCCAGTACTTC.

The chain has TRBV10-2 and TRBJ1-1; possible D gene TRBD1, 6 bases. Germline lookup yields CDR1 WSHSY and CDR2 SAAADI. The CDR3 has 13 amino acids. V dropped 3 bases and J dropped 5 bases, with 10 bases sitting between them. The CDR3 loop is CASSEGGGTEAFF. The CDR3 region has the DNA TGCGCCAGCAGTGAAGGGGGGGGGACTGAAGCTTTCTTT.

The chain has TRBV11-1 and TRBJ1-4; D gene ambiguous. V was trimmed by 2 bases and J by 0 bases, leaving 7 bases between them. The CDR3 is 15 residues long. Looked up from germline, CDR1 is SGHAT and CDR2 is FQDESV (reference sequence). CDR3 DNA sequence: TGTGCCAGCAGCTTAAACACGGCAACTAATGAAAAACTGTTTTTT. Protein product: CASSLNTATNEKLFF.

V is TRBV5-1 and J is TRBJ2-7; the D is unclear. Germline-derived CDR1 and CDR2 are SGHRS and YFSETQ. V lost 0 bases to trimming and J lost 3 bases, with 10 bases between them. This CDR3 is built from 14 residues. CDR3 nucleotide sequence: TGCGCCAGCAGCTTGGAGGCAGTAAACTACGAGCAGTACTTC. The encoded protein is CASSLEAVNYEQYF.

This clone was counted a few times. The chain links TRBV5-1 to TRBJ2-5, with 8 bases aligning to TRBD2. Germline trimming cut 7 bases from V and 4 bases from J; bases unmatched to any gene: 9. Germline lookup yields CDR1 SGHRS and CDR2 YFSETQ. The CDR3 runs to 14 residues. The CDR3 reads CASYPGAGGETQYF. The CDR3, as DNA: TGCGCCAGCTATCCAGGGGCGGGGGGAGAGACCCAGTACTTC. The full variable domain, with the rest looked up from reference TRBV5-1 and TRBJ2-5, is KAGVTQTPRYLIKTRGQQVTLSCSPISGHRSVSWYQQTPGQGLQFLFEYFSETQRNKGNFPGRFSGRQFSNSRSEMNVSTLELGDSALYLCASYPGAGGETQYFGPGTRLLVL.

This chain joins TRBV14 and TRBJ2-1; 7 positions match TRBD2. The germline V gene encodes CDR1 SGHDN and CDR2 FVKESK. J was trimmed by 6 bases and V by 0 bases; bases with no gene match: 8. The CDR3 sequence is 16 residues long. Written as DNA, the CDR3 is TGTGCCAGCAGCCAAGATCGGGGGAGGGCTGGCAATGAGCAGTTCTTC. As protein: CASSQDRGRAGNEQFF.

The table lists this clone with a count of one. J is TRBJ2-2 and V is TRBV7-2; the match to TRBD2 covers 8 bases. The CDR3 spans 15 residues. V lost 5 bases, J lost 4 bases, and 6 bases stayed unmatched. CDR1 and CDR2 from the germline V gene are SGHTA and FQGNSA. The CDR3 sequence: CASSPGLGFTGELFF. The CDR3 nucleotides are TGTGCCAGCAGCCCGGGACTAGGTTTCACCGGGGAGCTGTTTTTT. Combining the CDR3 with reference TRBV7-2 and TRBJ2-2 gives the whole variable domain GAGVSQSPSNKVTEKGKDVELRCDPISGHTALYWYRQSLGQGLEFLIYFQGNSAPDKSGLPSDRFSAERTGGSVSTLTIQRTQQEDSAVYLCASSPGLGFTGELFFGEGSRLTVL.

The chain recombines TRBV27 with TRBJ2-5, with a weak D call TRBD2 (5 bases). Trimming took off 2 bases at V and 1 base at J, with 11 bases between the two ends. Germline V lookup: CDR1 MNHEY, CDR2 SMNVEV (reference sequence). CDR3 length: 15 residues. The CDR3 loop reads CASSLKGRGQETQYF. CDR3 DNA sequence: TGTGCCAGCAGTTTAAAAGGTCGGGGCCAAGAGACCCAGTACTTC.

By sample fraction, this clone is medium-sized. J is TRBJ2-2 and V is TRBV18, with D possibly matching TRBD1 (5 bases). Germline assignment: CDR1 KGHSH and CDR2 LQKENI. The CDR3 runs to 17 residues. Trimming removed 3 bases from V and 2 bases from J, with 16 bases in between. The CDR3 here is CASSPRRWQGNTGELFF. The CDR3 region has the DNA TGTGCCAGCTCACCCCGACGGTGGCAGGGTAACACCGGGGAGCTGTTTTTT.